This TCR beta chain was identified in a study of blood T cell repertoires in COVID-19. For the study at large: The origin of the acute and convalescent COVID-19 samples was the United States, Italy and Spain.

In the original workflow: For nucleated cells, counts were estimated from reference gene primer amplification. The data were produced by immunoSEQ multiplex PCR, yet TCRdb's version contains in-frame clones alone and is incomplete. V and J calls and clone size are those listed in that table; D and trimming were worked out from the DNA. Among some 400,000 clones listed, roughly 86% were seen once. Germline values: CDR1 SGHAT, CDR2 FQNNGV. V was trimmed by 1 base and J by 5 bases, leaving 11 bases between them. The CDR3 totals 15 residues. Input material: peripheral blood. The clonotype comes from a human donor in a cohort sampled during active COVID-19. The chain couples TRBV11-2 to TRBJ1-4; D is ambiguous. The CDR3 coding sequence is TGTGCCAGCAGCTTAGGTCAGATCCCGAATGAAAAACTGTTTTTT. Translation gives CASSLGQIPNEKLFF. The entire variable domain, with the rest obtained from reference TRBV11-2 and TRBJ1-4, is as follows: EAGVAQSPRYKIIEKRQSVAFWCNPISGHATLYWYQQILGQGPKLLIQFQNNGVVDDSQLPKDRFSAERLKGVDSTLKIQPAKLEDSAVYLCASSLGQIPNEKLFFGSGTQLSVL.